This is a list of T cell receptor beta chains from one sample in a study of OX40 agonist ivuxolimab in advanced cancers. Sequencing was performed with immunoSEQ multiplex PCR; in TCRdb, only in-frame clones are kept and a portion is missing. There are fewer than 100,000 clones in the sample; 85% to 90% occur only once, and 10% to 15% lies in the top ten. This material consisted of CD4+ or CD8+ T cells sorted from blood, taken in a trial of the OX40 agonist ivuxolimab. The receptors were gathered from an adult with an advanced solid tumor such as melanoma, head and neck, liver or kidney cancer. Both conserved end residues are part of each CDR3. Each record gives: J gene, clone size, V gene, D gene, CDR3 DNA, CDR3 protein. A D gene is named only where the DNA matches it firmly. Clone sizes are given selectively: once, few, many, or a class where the clone is expanded.

TRBJ1-1	once	TRBV27	TRBD1	TGTGCCAGCAGTTTATCCCAATGGACAGGGAGGAGCACTGAAGCTTTCTTT	CASSLSQWTGRSTEAFF
TRBJ2-7	.	TRBV5-1	TRBD1	TGCGCCAGCAGCTTGGGTCACGGACAGGCGAGCTACGAGCAGTACTTC	CASSLGHGQASYEQYF
TRBJ2-7	.	TRBV6-6	TRBD1	TGTGCCAGCAGGACAAGACAGGGACGAACCTACGAGCAGTACTTC	CASRTRQGRTYEQYF
TRBJ2-3	once	TRBV9	TRBD2	TGTGCCAGCAGCGTAGCGGGGGCTAGCGGGGAGACAGATACGCAGTATTTT	CASSVAGASGETDTQYF
TRBJ1-1	.	TRBV30	TRBD1	TGTGCCTGGAGTGTACAGGGGGCGAACACTGAAGCTTTCTTT	CAWSVQGANTEAFF
TRBJ1-4	.	TRBV7-9	.	TGTGCCAGCAGCCCCCCCGGGACCGATAATGAAAAACTGTTTTTT	CASSPPGTDNEKLFF
TRBJ1-1	.	TRBV30	.	TGTGCCTGGGACGGGACAACCACTGAAGCTTTCTTT	CAWDGTTTEAFF
TRBJ2-1	.	TRBV19	TRBD2	TGTGCCAGTAGTGTTACTAGCGGGAGTATCTCCTACAATGAGCAGTTCTTC	CASSVTSGSISYNEQFF
TRBJ2-1	.	TRBV5-6	.	TGTGCCAGCAGCTTACGACTGAGCTCCTACAATGAGCAGTTCTTC	CASSLRLSSYNEQFF
TRBJ1-2	.	TRBV13	.	TGTGCCAGCAGCTTAGGAGACACCGGCTACACCTTC	CASSLGDTGYTF
TRBJ2-5	.	TRBV5-4	TRBD2	TGTGCCAGTTACCGGACTAGCGGGAGCCGAGAGACCCAGTACTTC	CASYRTSGSRETQYF
TRBJ2-3	once	TRBV9	TRBD2	TGTGCCAGCAGCGTTAGCGGGACGGACACAGATACGCAGTATTTT	CASSVSGTDTDTQYF
TRBJ1-5	.	TRBV6-1	.	TGTGCCAGCAGTGAAGGGAGCGAGAATCAGCCCCAGCATTTT	CASSEGSENQPQHF
TRBJ2-7	.	TRBV15	.	TGTGCCACCAGCAGCTCTGACTACGAGCAGTACTTC	CATSSSDYEQYF
TRBJ2-7	.	TRBV7-6	TRBD1	TGTGCCAGCAGCTTGGGACAGGTCACCTACGAGCAGTACTTC	CASSLGQVTYEQYF
TRBJ2-7	.	TRBV2	TRBD1	TGTGCCAGCAGTACCCGGGACAGACCCTACGAGCAGTACTTC	CASSTRDRPYEQYF
TRBJ2-3	.	TRBV27	.	TGTGCCAGCATGCTTCTCACAGATACGCAGTATTTT	CASMLLTDTQYF
TRBJ1-1	.	TRBV19	.	TGTGCCAGTAGGTGGGCTGGGGACACTGAAGCTTTCTTT	CASRWAGDTEAFF
TRBJ2-7	.	TRBV19	TRBD2	TGTGCCAGTAGTCCCTTATCGGGAGGGCCGTACGAGCAGTACTTC	CASSPLSGGPYEQYF
TRBJ2-7	.	TRBV29-1	.	TGCAGCGTTGAAGATCGAGGGAGATACGAGCAGTACTTC	CSVEDRGRYEQYF
TRBJ2-7	once	TRBV6-1	TRBD1	TGTGCCAGCAGTGAAGTACAGGGGAGTGAGCAGTACTTC	CASSEVQGSEQYF
TRBJ2-1	.	TRBV5-1	TRBD2	TGCGCCAGCAGCTTGGCGGGGAGCCCGGGACTAGCGTCCAATGAGCAGTTCTTC	CASSLAGSPGLASNEQFF
TRBJ2-7	.	TRBV18	.	TGTGCCAGCTCACCACCAAAAATTACGTGGGTACCCTACGAGCAGTACTTC	CASSPPKITWVPYEQYF
TRBJ2-2	.	TRBV4-1	.	TGCGCCAGCAGCCAAGATGGAAGGGGTAAGGAGTCCGGGGAGCTGTTTTTT	CASSQDGRGKESGELFF